The clone carrying this T cell receptor beta chain was counted many times. Its antigen is unknown. The template, roughly 0.45 ug total RNA, yielded TCR beta cDNA made with a constant-region primer. Three nested multiplex PCR rounds, a slightly modified ARM-PCR, produced the libraries for TCR beta. The first two PCR rounds used TRBV1-TRBV30 primers with a Cbeta primer, around 10 cycles each. From the multiplex PCR reads, TCRdb called clonotypes with MiXCR, one entry per CDR3 protein. The sample holds approximately 340,000 distinct CDR3 sequences, roughly 61% seen once. These data are taken from a study of tumor-infiltrating lymphocytes in primary liver carcinoma. Points from the study as a whole: Among the pair types, tumor region pairs showed more overlap than tumor-adjacent and tumor-blood pairs. When set against blood, tumors had a significantly higher top-250-clone fraction (p = 0.039).

Germline DNA was also extracted, and blood RNA was taken from unsorted whole blood. V was clipped by 4 bases and J by 1 base, with 10 bases between them. Germline V gene data show CDR1 as MNHEY and CDR2 as SVGAGI. The length of the CDR3 is 14 residues. The V and J genes are TRBV6-5 and TRBJ2-5; possible D gene TRBD2, 6 bases. The clonotype was recovered from a man in his forties or fifties with primary liver carcinoma and hepatitis B virus infection. Sample: peripheral blood. CDR3 residues: CASSFLAFQETQYF. As DNA, the CDR3 is TGTGCCAGCAGTTTTCTAGCGTTCCAAGAGACCCAGTACTTC.